A selection of T cell receptor beta chains follows, all from one sample in a study of control samples from healthy donors and cancer patients. TCRdb's table, derived via immunoSEQ multiplex PCR, lists solely in-frame clones and lacks some. There are 250,000 to 300,000 clones in the sample; around 79% occur only once, and 13% lies in the top ten. Sequencing was carried out using PBMCs. These receptor sequences come from a woman aged 55-75 years with lung cancer. CDR3s include the opening cysteine and the closing phenylalanine or tryptophan. Each record gives: V gene, J gene, CDR3 protein.

>TRBV3-1/TRBV3-2|TRBJ2-5
CASTHGGFQGTQYF
>TRBV27|TRBJ2-3
CASSSSLPAATDTQYF
>TRBV7-3|TRBJ2-7
CASSPDELVEQYF
>TRBV29-1|TRBJ1-1
CSVVEGVTEAFF
>TRBV10-3|TRBJ2-2
CAISEADRGGTGELFF
>TRBV18|TRBJ2-2
CASTTNGLSNTGELFF
>TRBV3-1/TRBV3-2|TRBJ2-1
CASSQVLAVNEQFF
>TRBV28|TRBJ1-2
CASSLGGQGAFYGYTF
>TRBV13|TRBJ1-1
CASSLRGMSEAFF
>TRBV6-6|TRBJ2-2
CASSRFGVRTGTGELFF
>TRBV11-2|TRBJ1-1
CASSLNRATEAFF
>TRBV7-9|TRBJ1-1
CASSPQTGADTEAFF
>TRBV5-1|TRBJ1-3
CASSLRTAADTIYF
>TRBV9|TRBJ1-5
CASSGGQGNQPQHF
>TRBV29-1|TRBJ2-1
CSSLDGSVYNEQFF
>TRBV5-1|TRBJ1-4
CASSLETRTGGREKLFF
>TRBV19|TRBJ2-5
CASSWLAGDGTQYF
>TRBV5-4|TRBJ1-1
CASSVGQVNTEAFF
>TRBV30|TRBJ2-1
CAWSLGLAGGGYNEQFF
>TRBV6-5|TRBJ2-7
CASTGGTQDRGQYF
>TRBV4-2|TRBJ2-7
CASSQVPGPAYEQYF
>TRBV5-1|TRBJ2-7
CASSPGGVTSYEQYF
>TRBV30|TRBJ2-7
CAWSAERGNYEQYF
>TRBV3-1/TRBV3-2|TRBJ2-7
CASSQGRGQNEQYF
>TRBV6-5|TRBJ2-7
CASSYRQVDPYEQYF
>TRBV3-1/TRBV3-2|TRBJ1-2
CASSQDALGDYGYTF
>TRBV27|TRBJ2-7
CASSRSGGALRNEQYF